The TCR beta chain described here comes from a study of blood T cell repertoires in COVID-19. Study in general: The samples span acute and convalescent COVID-19 from the United States, Italy and Spain. In each case, the material was cDNA or gDNA derived from T cells, B-cell-depleted T cells, or PBMCs.

Original handling: Reference gene primer amplification yielded estimated nucleated cell counts. Some clones are missing from TCRdb's copy, which holds only in-frame ones; the method was immunoSEQ multiplex PCR. V and J calls and clone size follow that table, whereas D and trimming were derived from the DNA. The profile shows 200,000 to 300,000 clones, around 81% of them singletons. V lost 5 bases to trimming and J lost 6 bases, with 15 bases between them. Per germline, CDR1 SGHVS and CDR2 FQNEAQ. The CDR3 contains 14 residues. The sample was peripheral blood. The chain carries TRBV7-8 and TRBJ2-3; D perhaps matches TRBD1 (5 bases). This TCR was sampled from a woman in her fifties or sixties with active or convalescent COVID-19. This CDR3 is CASSNWGLPDTQYF. The CDR3 DNA reads as TGTGCCAGCAGCAACTGGGGCCTGCCGGATACGCAGTATTTT.